This T cell receptor beta chain came from a study of blood T cell repertoires in COVID-19. Study-level information: From the United States, Italy and Spain came samples of acute and convalescent COVID-19. T cells, B-cell-depleted T cells, or PBMCs provided the cDNA or gDNA that served as material.

In the study's own analysis: Amplification of reference gene primers provided the estimated nucleated cell counts. Repertoires were generated with immunoSEQ multiplex PCR, while TCRdb's copy carries only in-frame clones and drops some. The DNA gave D and trimming, while V, J and clone size come from that table. The table has fewer than 150,000 clones, over 75% seen once. This CDR3 has 16 residues. Per the germline V gene, CDR1 is SQVTM and CDR2 is ANQGSEA. V lost 2 bases to trimming and J lost 2 bases; unmatched junction nucleotides: 6. The chain couples TRBV29-1 to TRBJ2-3, with TRBD2 matching 11 bases. The TCR sequence derives from a woman in her sixties with acute or convalescent COVID-19. Sequences were obtained from peripheral blood. The CDR3 loop reads CSVETGTSGNTDTQYF. The DNA of the CDR3 is TGCAGCGTTGAAACGGGGACTAGCGGTAACACAGATACGCAGTATTTT.